A single T cell receptor beta chain is shown here with its context. The data originate from a study of blood T cell repertoires in COVID-19. Study summary: Some COVID-19 samples were acute and others convalescent; all came from the United States, Italy and Spain. The cDNA or gDNA used as material had been derived from T cells, B-cell-depleted T cells, or PBMCs.

The CDR3 is made up of 15 amino acids. The V gene's germline CDR1 is KGHSH and CDR2 LQKENI. V lost 3 bases and J lost 4; bases outside the gene matches: 5. In the source study's methods: Amplification with reference gene primers provided the estimates of nucleated cell counts. Clones were sequenced by immunoSEQ multiplex PCR, and TCRdb holds only the in-frame ones, with some missing. V and J calls and clone size follow that table, whereas D and trimming were derived from the DNA. The table has nearly 80,000 clones, approximately 90% seen once. Input material: peripheral blood. The chain uses TRBV18 and TRBJ1-5; the match to TRBD1 covers 8 bases. This TCR came from a woman aged 80 or over with active or convalescent COVID-19. The CDR3 coding sequence is TGTGCCAGCTCACCGGACAGGGCCGGGAATCAGCCCCAGCATTTT. Residues: CASSPDRAGNQPQHF.